This TCR beta chain was documented in a study of T cell changes during pregnancy in multiple sclerosis. The CDR3 totals 15 residues. Germline V CDR1 and CDR2: MNHEY, SVGAGI. The assay was immunoSEQ multiplex PCR, and TCRdb's table has in-frame clones only and misses some. There are roughly 58,000 clones in the sample; around 94% occur only once, and around 3.2% lies in the top ten. This rearrangement joins TRBV6-5 to TRBJ2-5, with D possibly matching TRBD2 (6 bases). The J call may be mistaken, given a closer DNA end match to TRBJ2-7. The TCR was taken from a female donor with multiple sclerosis, enrolled in a pregnancy study. The source material was CD8+ T cells from peripheral blood mononuclear cells, sampled in the third trimester of pregnancy. DNA of the CDR3: TGTGCCAGCAGACCTGGGGCGGGAAACTTTTACGAGCAGTACTTC. Translating gives CASRPGAGNFYEQYF.